This T cell receptor beta chain was sequenced during a study of Tregs in tolerant kidney transplant recipients. Study-level points and caveats: Biological reproducibility was not directly addressed, but technical replication error appeared minimal.

Libraries were prepared by immunoSEQ multiplex PCR; TCRdb keeps only in-frame clonotypes and omits some of them. The repertoire holds 15,000 to 17,000 clones, around nine tenths seen once, with approximately 12% in the top ten. As regards this clone: What it recognizes is unknown.

Thawed PBMCs were FACS-sorted into unstimulated CD4+CD25+CD127- regulatory T cells, CD4+CD25- non-regulatory cells, CD4 and CD8 cells. The specimen sequenced was CD8+ T cells from blood. The TCR originated in a human donor in good health.

DNA of the CDR3: TGTGCCAGCAGTTACTCGTTGCATGAGCAGTTCTTC. Amino acid sequence: CASSYSLHEQFF. V usage is TRBV6-6 and J usage is TRBJ2-1; D not resolved. This CDR3 is 12 amino acids long. Per germline, CDR1 MNHNY and CDR2 SVGAGI (reference sequence). Trimming stripped 0 bases from V and 8 bases from J, with 5 bases between.